A single sample is the source of the 6 T cell receptor beta chains below, sequenced in a study of blood T cell repertoires in COVID-19. Clones were read by immunoSEQ multiplex PCR, and TCRdb kept only the in-frame ones, dropping some. The sample lists around 43,000 clones; about 80% were seen once. Sequenced: peripheral blood. The receptors were sampled from a man in his 70s with acute or convalescent COVID-19.

This clone has a handful of counts. The V gene is TRBV4-3, the J gene TRBJ1-2; weak D call: TRBD1 (6 bases). V lost 2 bases, J lost 5 bases, and 15 bases lay in between. Germline V gene data show CDR1 as LGHNA and CDR2 as YSLEER. There are 15 residues in the CDR3. DNA of the CDR3: TGCGCCAGCAGCCAATTGCCGGGACAAATATATGGCTACACCTTC. It specifies CASSQLPGQIYGYTF.

The chain combines TRBV11-2 with TRBJ2-3; possibly TRBD2 for D (6 bases). The CDR3 is 14 residues long. The V end was cut by 7 bases, the J end by 2 bases, with 13 bases between. Germline V gives CDR1 SGHAT, CDR2 FQNNGV. The CDR3 reads CASTLGGSTDTQYF. Written as DNA, the CDR3 is TGTGCCAGCACCCTTGGGGGGTCCACAGATACGCAGTATTTT.

This chain links TRBV30 with TRBJ1-2; perhaps TRBD1 as D (6 bases). Trimming left V 0 bases short and J 5 bases short, with 10 bases between. The germline CDR1 and CDR2 sequences are GTSNPN and SVGIG (reference sequence). The CDR3 loop spans 13 amino acids. DNA of the CDR3: TGTGCCTGGAGTGTAGGCAGGGGATATGGCTACACCTTC. It codes for CAWSVGRGYGYTF.

This clone was observed a few times. This chain uses TRBV6-5 with TRBJ1-2; D is uncertain. V shed 8 bases and J shed 6 bases, with 10 bases lying between them. Germline CDR1 reads MNHEY; CDR2 reads SVGAGI. This CDR3 contains 11 residues. Here the CDR3 reads CASGGLNGYTF. Here the CDR3 DNA reads TGTGCCAGCGGAGGGCTCAATGGCTACACCTTC.

The chain recombines TRBV19 with TRBJ1-1, with D unresolved. This CDR3 spans 14 amino acids. V was pared by 5 bases and J by 0 bases, with 10 bases between. Germline V gene sequence: CDR1 LNHDA, CDR2 SQIVND (reference sequence). The CDR3 is CASSPSYMNTEAFF. DNA for the CDR3: TGTGCCAGTAGTCCGTCTTACATGAACACTGAAGCTTTCTTT.

The rearrangement links TRBV6-2 or TRBV6-3 to TRBJ2-7; 9 bases map to TRBD1. This CDR3 has 15 residues. The germline V gene encodes CDR1 MNHEY and CDR2 SVGEGT. V was pared by 5 bases and J by 4 bases, with 9 bases of the junction left unmatched. The CDR3 region is CASSPSGTGRYEQYF. Written as DNA, the CDR3 is TGTGCCAGCAGTCCCTCGGGGACAGGGCGGTACGAGCAGTACTTC.